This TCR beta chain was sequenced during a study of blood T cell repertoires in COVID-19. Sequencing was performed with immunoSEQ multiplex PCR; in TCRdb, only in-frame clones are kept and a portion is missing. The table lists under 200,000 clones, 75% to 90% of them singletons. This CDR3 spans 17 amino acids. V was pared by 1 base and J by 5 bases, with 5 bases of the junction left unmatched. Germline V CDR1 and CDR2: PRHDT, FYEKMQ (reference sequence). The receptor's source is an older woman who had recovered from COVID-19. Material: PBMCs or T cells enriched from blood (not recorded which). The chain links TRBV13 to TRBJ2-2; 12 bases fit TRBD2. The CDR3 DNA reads TGTGCCAGCAGCTTAGCCCTAGCGGGGGGGCTAACCGGGGAGCTGTTTTTT. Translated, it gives CASSLALAGGLTGELFF. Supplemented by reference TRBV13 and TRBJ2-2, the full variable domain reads AAGVIQSPRHLIKEKRETATLKCYPIPRHDTVYWYQQGPGQDPQFLISFYEKMQSDKGSIPDRFSAQQFSDYHSELNMSSLELGDSALYFCASSLALAGGLTGELFFGEGSRLTVL.